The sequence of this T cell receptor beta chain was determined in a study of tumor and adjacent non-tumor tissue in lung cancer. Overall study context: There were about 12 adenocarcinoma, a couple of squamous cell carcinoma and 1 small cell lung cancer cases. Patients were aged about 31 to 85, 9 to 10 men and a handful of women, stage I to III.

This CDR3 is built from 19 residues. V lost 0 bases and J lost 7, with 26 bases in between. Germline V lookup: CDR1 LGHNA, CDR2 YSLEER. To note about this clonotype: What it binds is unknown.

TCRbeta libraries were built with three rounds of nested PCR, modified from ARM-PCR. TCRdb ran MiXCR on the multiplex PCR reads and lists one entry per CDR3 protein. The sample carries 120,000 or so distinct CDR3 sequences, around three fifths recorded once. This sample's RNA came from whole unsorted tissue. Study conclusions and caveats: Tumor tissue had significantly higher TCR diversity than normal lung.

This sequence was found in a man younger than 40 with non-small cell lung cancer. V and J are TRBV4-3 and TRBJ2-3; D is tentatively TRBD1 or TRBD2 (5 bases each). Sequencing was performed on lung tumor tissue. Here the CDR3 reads CASSQESAGRSMSTHTQYF. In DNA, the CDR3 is TGCGCCAGCAGCCAAGAATCTGCAGGGAGATCTATGAGCACGCATACGCAGTATTTT.